Listed here are 7 T cell receptor beta chains from one sample, sequenced in a study of cytomegalovirus exposure and HLA in healthy donors (dated 2017 in TCRdb). Library preparation used the immunoSEQ multiplex PCR assay. For the multiplex PCR, a mixture combining 60 forward primers for TCR Vbeta segments and 13 reverse primers for TCR Jbeta segments was used. TCRdb mirrors the immuneACCESS table, restricted to in-frame sequences. Some clones are absent from its copies; in checked studies, under half trace to an unresolved V gene, and the reason for the others is unknown. This sample is represented by tens of thousands of clones; roughly 80% of them were singletons. Around 4.3% of the sample lies in the top ten. The sequenced material came from PBMCs. The receptors were sampled from a man in his forties or fifties in good health and CMV-seronegative.

The chain uses TRBV7-3 and TRBJ2-2; 7 nucleotides agree with TRBD1. The germline V gene encodes CDR1 SGHTA and CDR2 FQGTGA. J lost 4 bases, V lost 5 bases, and 4 bases had no gene match. This CDR3 has 14 residues. The CDR3 sequence: CASSPGQATGELFF. The CDR3 nucleotides are TGTGCCAGCAGCCCCGGACAGGCCACCGGGGAGCTGTTTTTT.

The CDR3 reads CASRGRESVWNTEAFF. The CDR3 coding sequence is TGCGCCAGCAGGGGTAGGGAGTCGGTTTGGAACACTGAAGCTTTCTTT. This rearrangement joins TRBV5-1 to TRBJ1-1; D gene unclear. CDR3 length: 16 amino acids. V lost 5 bases and J 1 base, leaving 18 bases between the germline ends. From germline, CDR1 is SGHRS and CDR2 YFSETQ.

The V gene is TRBV28, the J gene TRBJ2-3; maybe TRBD2 (6 bases). The CDR3 runs 16 residues. From germline, CDR1 is MDHEN and CDR2 SYDVKM. The V end lost 5 bases, the J end lost 3 bases, and 18 bases lay between the germline ends. The CDR3, as DNA: TGTGCCAGCAGTCTATTAGGGCGGGGTGTTACAGATACGCAGTATTTT. Its protein is CASSLLGRGVTDTQYF.

The rearrangement links TRBV30 to TRBJ1-3; 12 bases map to TRBD1. The ends lost 3 bases at V and 0 bases at J; junction bases unmatched: 9. The CDR3 contains 18 residues. CDR1 and CDR2 from the germline V gene are GTSNPN and SVGIG (reference sequence). The DNA of the CDR3 is TGTGCCTGGAGGTCCGGGACAGGGGGCTTGAGCTCTGGAAACACCATATATTTT. Translating gives CAWRSGTGGLSSGNTIYF.

As for this clone: This CDR3 is also generated by other DNA sequences in the sample. The V call is TRBV7-9, the J call TRBJ2-5; TRBD1 matches at 11 bases. Trimming at V came to 6 bases and at J to 4 bases, leaving 4 bases not matched to a gene. The CDR3 sequence is 14 residues long. Germline V gene lookup returns CDR1 SEHNR and CDR2 FQNEAQ (reference sequence). The CDR3 nucleotides read TGTGCCAGCAGTCTGGACAGGGGGCTAGAGACCCAGTACTTC. Translating gives CASSLDRGLETQYF.

The chain combines TRBV4-2 with TRBJ1-5; 10 bases line up with TRBD1. With V trimmed by 2 bases and J by 7 bases, 17 bases remained unmatched. From germline, CDR1 is LGHNA and CDR2 YNFKEQ. This CDR3 contains 19 residues. CDR3 in amino acids: CASSQHPRQGATFMQPQHF. The CDR3, as DNA: TGTGCCAGCAGCCAACATCCCCGACAGGGGGCGACCTTTATGCAGCCCCAGCATTTT.

CDR3: CASSIEKGGGDRDEAFF. Here the CDR3 DNA reads TGTGCCAGTAGTATAGAGAAAGGAGGGGGCGACCGAGATGAAGCTTTCTTT. The chain uses TRBV19 and TRBJ1-1, with 7 positions matching TRBD1. The CDR3 covers 17 residues. V dropped 0 bases and J dropped 7; count of bases not matched to a gene: 14. The germline CDR1 and CDR2 sequences are LNHDA and SQIVND (reference sequence).